A selection of T cell receptor beta chains follows, all from one sample in a study of blood T cell repertoires in COVID-19. Sequencing used immunoSEQ multiplex PCR; TCRdb keeps in-frame clones, though not all of them. Among under 250,000 clones listed, roughly nine tenths were seen once. Material: peripheral blood. These receptors all stem from a man between 40 and 49 years old with acute or convalescent COVID-19. The CDR3 runs from the conserved cysteine through the conserved F or W. Fields, in order: clone size, J gene, V gene, CDR3 protein. Only some rows state a clone size, as once, few, many or a class for expanded clones.

NA TRBJ1-5 TRBV15 CATSRSTVEGGQPQHF
NA TRBJ2-3 TRBV7-6 CASSLTGSADTQYF
NA TRBJ2-3 TRBV11-2 CASSFTAGTTDTQYF
NA TRBJ1-2 TRBV11-2 CASSGGTGGGYTF
once TRBJ1-2 TRBV27 CASSTDRAYYGYTF
once TRBJ2-3 TRBV3-1/TRBV3-2 CASSTSGGAGDTQYF
once TRBJ2-7 TRBV4-3 CASSHLGRKPYEQYF
NA TRBJ1-5 TRBV23-1 CASSQFIGSQPQHF
NA TRBJ2-5 TRBV28 CASSRVGGGRETQYF
NA TRBJ1-3 TRBV2 CASSDRDRGSGNTIYF
NA TRBJ1-5 TRBV6-2/TRBV6-3 CASSYPAAGNQPQHF
NA TRBJ2-5 TRBV3-1/TRBV3-2 CASSQASLAGIGETQYF
NA TRBJ2-4 TRBV6-5 CASSYSGFSLNIQYF
NA TRBJ2-1 TRBV5-1 CASSFTFQGAEQFF
NA TRBJ2-1 TRBV27 CASSFGQGAYVEQFF
NA TRBJ1-4 TRBV2 CASSESYHRGQKGKLFF
once TRBJ1-2 TRBV5-4 CASSLGGTLLGYTF
NA TRBJ2-7 TRBV27 CASSSSGTGNYEQYF
NA TRBJ2-7 TRBV27 CASSPLNFLYEQYF
few TRBJ2-5 TRBV10-1 CASSGPGLAKETQYF
NA TRBJ2-7 TRBV19 CASSQGQGSPYEQYF
NA TRBJ2-7 TRBV11-2 CASRGDRDHEQYF
NA TRBJ2-3 TRBV19 CASSGLAGVDTQYF
once TRBJ2-2 TRBV7-6 CASSPGGTANTGELFF
NA TRBJ2-2 TRBV5-4 CASSFKLAGGANTGELFF
NA TRBJ2-5 TRBV27 CASSLDTSGTETQYF
NA TRBJ1-2 TRBV7-9 CASSPPTGGDGYTF
NA TRBJ2-7 TRBV4-2 CASSQVQASGYFYEQYF
few TRBJ1-4 TRBV7-9 CASSDRSNEKLFF
NA TRBJ2-7 TRBV19 CASSAFGTGAQYEQYF
NA TRBJ2-1 TRBV11-3 CASSPQTGSYNEQFF
NA TRBJ1-1 TRBV5-1 CASSYGQGALLNTEAFF
many TRBJ2-7 TRBV2 CASSEQGVTYEQYF
few TRBJ2-7 TRBV28 CASSSPTSGRGTYEQYF
NA TRBJ1-6 TRBV28 CASRMDRVNSPLHF
NA TRBJ2-7 TRBV9 CASSVGTSGTYEQYF
NA TRBJ2-2 TRBV28 CASSFPRQGWRELFF
NA TRBJ2-1 TRBV19 CASSTKTEYNEQFF
NA TRBJ2-7 TRBV27 CASSLRSGSAGDEQYF
NA TRBJ2-1 TRBV5-1 CASSLGTVYNEQFF
NA TRBJ1-1 TRBV5-6 CASSLRGLNTEAFF
NA TRBJ2-1 TRBV29-1 CSVRSTSLNEQFF
few TRBJ1-3 TRBV5-1 CASSPGYGNTIYF
NA TRBJ2-3 TRBV5-8 CASSLGWLAAARGSDTQYF
NA TRBJ1-2 TRBV6-5 CASSPRGNPYGYTF